Sequencing of this TCR beta chain was carried out in a study of blood T cell repertoires in COVID-19. For the study at large: Acute and convalescent COVID-19 specimens originated in the United States, Italy and Spain. Sources were T cells, B-cell-depleted T cells, or PBMCs; the material itself was cDNA or gDNA.

CDR1 and CDR2 (germline): SGHRS, YFSETQ. Trimming removed 4 bases at V and 4 bases at J, with 13 bases between. The CDR3 contains 14 residues. The assay was immunoSEQ multiplex PCR, and TCRdb's table has in-frame clones only and misses some. The data show around 84,000 clones, 80% to 90% seen once. Sequenced: peripheral blood. The receptor was isolated from a man aged 50-59 years with active COVID-19. The chain is built from TRBV5-1 and TRBJ2-3; D remains ambiguous. The CDR3 protein is CASSHPTRSDTQYF. The CDR3 DNA sequence: TGCGCCAGCAGCCACCCGACAAGGTCAGATACGCAGTATTTT.